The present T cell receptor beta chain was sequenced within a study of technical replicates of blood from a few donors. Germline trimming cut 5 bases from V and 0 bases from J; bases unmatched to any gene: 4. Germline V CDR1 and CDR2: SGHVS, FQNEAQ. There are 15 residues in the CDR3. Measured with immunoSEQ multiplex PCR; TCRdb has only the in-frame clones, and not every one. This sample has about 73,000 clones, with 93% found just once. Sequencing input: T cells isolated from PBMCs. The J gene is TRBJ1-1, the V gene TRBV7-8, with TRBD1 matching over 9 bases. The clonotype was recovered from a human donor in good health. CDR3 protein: CASSTGTGLNTEAFF. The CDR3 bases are TGTGCCAGCAGCACCGGGACAGGGTTGAACACTGAAGCTTTCTTT.